This record covers a single T cell receptor beta chain. Other DNA sequences in the same sample also yield this CDR3. The sample is drawn from a study of shared clonotypes between healthy human individuals. V was shortened by 7 bases and J by 11 bases, with 23 bases between the two germline ends. This CDR3 is built from 13 residues. Per the germline V gene, CDR1 is GTSNPN and CDR2 is SVGIG (reference sequence). Assay: immunoSEQ multiplex PCR; the TCRdb copy retains only in-frame clones and omits some. The sample contains 97,000 or so clones, roughly half of which appear only once. This TCR came from a woman aged 40 to 55 in good health. Some clones in this sample may be carry-over from other donors' samples. Sequenced: PBMCs. This chain connects TRBV30 to TRBJ2-5; D could derive from TRBD1 or TRBD2 (5 bases each). The CDR3 reads CASPGPSIYEQYF. The CDR3, as DNA: TGTGCCTCGCCGGGGCCGTCCATCTATGAGCAGTACTTC. The complete variable domain, with remaining parts taken from reference TRBV30 and TRBJ2-5, reads SQTIHQWPATLVQPVGSPLSLECTVEGTSNPNLYWYRQAAGRGLQLLFYSVGIGQISSEVPQNLSASRPQDRQFILSSKKLLLSDSGFYLCASPGPSIYEQYFGPGTRLLVL.